This entry concerns a single T cell receptor (beta chain). The antigen remains undetermined. The CDR3 end shows no conserved phenylalanine or tryptophan, and so a read error is likely. The germline V gene has CDR1 MGHRA and CDR2 YSYEKL. V was clipped by 5 bases and J by 4 bases; unmatched bases: 13. This CDR3 region has 19 residues. The use of previously described methods and listed TCR primers produced the bulk TCR libraries. From the PCR reads, TCRdb called clonotypes with MiXCR, one entry per CDR3 protein. The table has hundreds of thousands of distinct CDR3 sequences, 25% seen once; the top ten hold 0.78%. These data come from a study of molecular identifiers for immune sequencing clone quantification. About the research overall: Five portions were made in replicates from RNA of around 20,000 or 100,000 naive CD8 cells, and four underwent sequencing. Findings and limits, study-wide: Barcode-sharing identical TCR molecules could underestimate highly expanded clone sizes.

Naive CD8 libraries came from approximately 20,000 to 1,000,000 sorted cells with 10%, 30% or 50% RNA. The clonotype comes from a human donor in good health. Some libraries in this study had Jurkat cell RNA spiked in. This chain uses TRBV4-1 with TRBJ2-3; 15 bases align to TRBD2. Sequencing input: naive CD8+ T cells from blood, with Jurkat cell RNA spiked in. Sample subset: FACS-sorted CD8+CD4-CCR7+CD45RA+ naive T cells. The CDR3 loop is CASSATGTSGGPFSDTQYL. The DNA of the CDR3 is TGCGCCAGCAGCGCAACCGGGACTAGCGGGGGGCCCTTTTCAGATACGCAGTATCTT.